Sequencing of this TCR beta chain was carried out in a study of cytomegalovirus exposure and HLA in healthy donors. Study summary: A prior analysis found more than 90 million unique TCR beta sequences from some 200 million T cells. Study-wide results and limits: Cytomegalovirus-associated TCR beta chains were listed, numbering under 200.

Remarks on this clone: Its antigen is as yet unknown.

The CDR3 consists of 14 residues. The V and J ends lost 2 bases and 2 bases, in that order; junction bases with no gene match: 2. Germline V CDR1 and CDR2: SGHDT, YYEEEE. Both 60 Vbeta primers and 13 Jbeta primers went into the PCR. TCRdb keeps only in-frame clones here, not all; method: immunoSEQ multiplex PCR. Altogether about 160,000 clones are present, roughly 80% being singletons, with the ten largest covering 3% to 4.5%. The sequence was collected from a man in his thirties or forties in good health and CMV-seropositive. Source material: PBMCs. The J gene is TRBJ2-5, the V gene TRBV5-6; 8 bases map to TRBD1. This CDR3 is CASSFGQGQETQYF. The CDR3 DNA follows: TGTGCCAGCAGCTTCGGACAGGGACAAGAGACCCAGTACTTC. Full variable domain (missing parts from reference TRBV5-6 and TRBJ2-5): DAGVTQSPTHLIKTRGQQVTLRCSPKSGHDTVSWYQQALGQGPQFIFQYYEEEERQRGNFPDRFSGHQFPNYSSELNVNALLLGDSALYLCASSFGQGQETQYFGPGTRLLVL.